This T cell receptor beta chain is drawn from a study of blood T cell repertoires in COVID-19. Overall study context: From the United States, Italy and Spain came samples of acute and convalescent COVID-19. Nucleic acid was either cDNA or gDNA, and it came from T cells, B-cell-depleted T cells, or PBMCs.

While infection was still active, Seattle patients were enrolled and then followed longitudinally. Per the original data handling: Amplification of reference gene primers provided the estimated nucleated cell counts. The table came from immunoSEQ multiplex PCR; TCRdb's copy has only in-frame clones and leaves some out. V, J and clone size derive from that table, while D and trimming were established from the DNA sequence. The sample shows some 180,000 clones, 85% of them seen only once. With V trimmed by 2 bases and J by 2 bases, 6 bases remained unmatched. This CDR3 has 16 residues. CDR1 and CDR2 (germline): KGHSH, LQKENI.

The sequence derives from a woman older than 75 with COVID-19, enrolled during active disease. The rearrangement links TRBV18 to TRBJ1-3; TRBD1 matches at 7 bases. The material sequenced was peripheral blood. CDR3 residues: CASSPRGGLPGNTIYF. The CDR3 DNA reads as TGTGCCAGCTCACCAAGAGGGGGCCTCCCTGGAAACACCATATATTTT.